What follows are 9 T cell receptor beta chains derived from one specimen sequenced in a study of blood T cell repertoires in COVID-19 (dated by TCRdb to about 2020). Library creation used the immunoSEQ multiplex PCR assay. TCRdb's version of the immuneACCESS table is confined to in-frame rearrangements and falls short of the full clone set. An unresolved V gene accounts for under half of the shortfall where checked; the remainder is of unknown origin. Within this sample are approximately 150,000 clones, with around 87% of them counted one time only. The ten largest clones take up roughly 37% of the sample. Sequencing was done on a sample of peripheral blood. The receptors derive from a man over 45 who had recovered from COVID-19.

The rearrangement joins TRBV9 to TRBJ2-3; D unclear. CDR1 and CDR2 (germline): SGDLS, YYNGEE. V was trimmed by 4 bases and J by 0 bases, leaving 6 bases between them. This CDR3 region has 13 residues. The CDR3 DNA reads TGTGCCAGCAGCCCCCCGAGCACAGATACGCAGTATTTT. It specifies CASSPPSTDTQYF.

In DNA, the CDR3 is TGTGCCACCAGCAGCGGGACAGGGGGCATCCGGCCCCAGCATTTT. Translation: CATSSGTGGIRPQHF. This chain joins TRBV15 and TRBJ1-5; 12 bases line up with TRBD1. CDR1 and CDR2 (germline): LNHNV, YYDKDF (reference sequence). The trim removed 3 bases at V and 9 bases at J, leaving 6 bases unmatched. This CDR3 comprises 15 residues.

The chain uses TRBV5-4 and TRBJ2-5; 9 bases align to TRBD1. This CDR3 spans 15 amino acids. The trim removed 0 bases at V and 4 bases at J, leaving 4 bases unmatched. The germline V gene has CDR1 SGHNT and CDR2 YYREEE (reference sequence). The CDR3 region is CASSLEGQGRETQYF. CDR3 DNA sequence: TGTGCCAGCAGCTTGGAGGGACAGGGAAGAGAGACCCAGTACTTC.

The V call is TRBV6-2 or TRBV6-3, the J call TRBJ1-6; TRBD1 aligns across 8 bases. V lost 5 bases to trimming and J lost 7 bases; unmatched junction nucleotides: 4. This CDR3 is built from 14 residues. Germline V lookup: CDR1 MNHEY, CDR2 SVGEGT. The CDR3 DNA is TGTGCCAGCAGTACCGGGACAGGCAATTCACCCCTCCACTTT. It translates to CASSTGTGNSPLHF.

This clone occurred a few times. This chain uses TRBV4-1 with TRBJ2-1, with TRBD2 matching over 8 bases. Trimming removed 1 base from V and 3 bases from J; junction bases left unmatched: 2. Germline V gives CDR1 MGHRA, CDR2 YSYEKL. This CDR3 is 15 amino acids long. The CDR3 spells CASSQVAGGYNEQFF. The DNA for the CDR3 is TGCGCCAGCAGCCAAGTTGCGGGGGGCTACAATGAGCAGTTCTTC.

J is TRBJ2-1 and V is TRBV7-9; 14 bases agree with TRBD2. Trimming took 5 bases from V and 4 from J; bases not matched to a gene: 7. Germline-derived CDR1 and CDR2 are SEHNR and FQNEAQ (reference sequence). This CDR3 is 17 amino acids long. The CDR3 loop is CASSPRGTSGGYNEQFF. The CDR3 region has the DNA TGTGCCAGCAGCCCGAGGGGGACTAGCGGGGGTTACAATGAGCAGTTCTTC.

This clone was picked up many times. The gene calls are TRBV7-9 and TRBJ1-6; D is perhaps TRBD1 (6 bases). Trimming cost V 8 bases and J 0 bases, with 8 bases left between them. This CDR3 has 14 amino acids. Per germline, CDR1 SEHNR and CDR2 FQNEAQ (reference sequence). CDR3 amino acids: CASGQSSYNSPLHF. CDR3 nucleotide sequence: TGTGCCAGCGGACAGAGCTCCTATAATTCACCCCTCCACTTT.

This chain links TRBV5-1 with TRBJ2-7; 8 nucleotides match TRBD1. The CDR3 is made up of 15 amino acids. V was pared by 3 bases and J by 0 bases, with 5 bases of the junction left unmatched. The germline V gene has CDR1 SGHRS and CDR2 YFSETQ. This CDR3 is CASSSRQGSSYEQYF. In DNA, the CDR3 is TGCGCCAGCAGCTCTCGACAGGGGAGCTCCTACGAGCAGTACTTC.

This clone was recorded only once. V is TRBV20-1 and J is TRBJ1-5, with D perhaps TRBD1 (5 bases). CDR3 length: 12 residues. The V gene's germline CDR1 is DFQATT and CDR2 SNEGSKA (reference sequence). Trimming removed 3 bases from V and 6 bases from J, with 9 bases in between. The DNA for the CDR3 is TGCAGTGCTAGTGCTGGGGCTCAGCCCCAGCATTTT. Its translation: CSASAGAQPQHF.